The entry that follows covers one T cell receptor beta chain sequence. No antigen is known for it. The entry originates in a study of CD4 T cells in relation to SARS-CoV-2 and coronaviruses. Across the study: TCR beta CDR3s were sequenced after approximately ten-day antigen culture of PBMCs. Crossreactive spike epitopes shared across donors were mapped to their HLA restriction.

TCRdb's copy holds only in-frame clones and misses some; the assay was immunoSEQ multiplex PCR. Of about 35,000 clones listed, roughly four fifths are singletons. The sequenced sample consisted of naive CD4+ T cells from PBMCs, cultured in vitro. Indicated subset: naive CD4+ T cells isolated by negative enrichment. This clonotype was obtained from an adult with COVID-19.

As DNA, the CDR3 is TGTGCCAGCAGTCCGGAAGGGGCGGGAGAGCAGTTCTTC. The encoded protein is CASSPEGAGEQFF. The chain couples TRBV28 to TRBJ2-1; D may be TRBD2 (6 bases). V lost 5 bases and J 10 bases, leaving 15 bases between the germline ends. Per germline, CDR1 MDHEN and CDR2 SYDVKM. This CDR3 contains 13 residues.